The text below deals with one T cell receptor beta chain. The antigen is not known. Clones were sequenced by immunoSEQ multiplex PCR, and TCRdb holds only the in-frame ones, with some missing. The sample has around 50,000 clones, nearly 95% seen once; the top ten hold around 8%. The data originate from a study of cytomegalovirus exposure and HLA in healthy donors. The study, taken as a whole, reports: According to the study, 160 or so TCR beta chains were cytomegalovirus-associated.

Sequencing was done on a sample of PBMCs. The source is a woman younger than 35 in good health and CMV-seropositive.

In DNA, the CDR3 is TGTGCCAGCAGCTTGGGAAGATCGGCGGGAGGGTCCTACGAGCAGTACTTC. This gives the protein CASSLGRSAGGSYEQYF. This rearrangement joins TRBV7-8 to TRBJ2-7, with TRBD2 matching over 9 bases. The germline V gene has CDR1 SGHVS and CDR2 FQNEAQ. This CDR3 contains 17 residues. V was clipped by 3 bases and J by 1 base; unmatched bases: 10.